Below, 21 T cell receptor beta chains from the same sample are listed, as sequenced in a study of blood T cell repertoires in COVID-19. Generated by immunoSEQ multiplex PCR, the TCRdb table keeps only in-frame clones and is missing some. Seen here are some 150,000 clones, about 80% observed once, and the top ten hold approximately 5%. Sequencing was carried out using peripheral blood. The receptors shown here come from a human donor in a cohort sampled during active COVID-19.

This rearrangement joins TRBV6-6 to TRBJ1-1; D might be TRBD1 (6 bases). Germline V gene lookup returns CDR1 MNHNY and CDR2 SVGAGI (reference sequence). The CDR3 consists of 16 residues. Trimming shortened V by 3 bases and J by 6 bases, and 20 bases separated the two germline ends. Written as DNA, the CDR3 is TGTGCCAGCAGTTATTCCCGGGACACCTCTCGCGCTGAAGCTTTCTTT. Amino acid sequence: CASSYSRDTSRAEAFF.

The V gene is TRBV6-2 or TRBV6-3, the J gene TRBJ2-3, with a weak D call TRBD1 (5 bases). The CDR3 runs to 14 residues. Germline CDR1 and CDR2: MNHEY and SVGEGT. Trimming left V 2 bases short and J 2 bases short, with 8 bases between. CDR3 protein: CASSYGAPTDTQYF. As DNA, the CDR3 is TGTGCCAGCAGTTACGGGGCCCCCACAGATACGCAGTATTTT.

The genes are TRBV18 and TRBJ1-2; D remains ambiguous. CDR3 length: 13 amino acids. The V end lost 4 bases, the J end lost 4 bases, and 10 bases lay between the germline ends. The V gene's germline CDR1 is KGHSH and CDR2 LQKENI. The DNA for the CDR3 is TGTGCCAGCTCACAGACGGGATCCTATGGCTACACCTTC. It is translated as CASSQTGSYGYTF.

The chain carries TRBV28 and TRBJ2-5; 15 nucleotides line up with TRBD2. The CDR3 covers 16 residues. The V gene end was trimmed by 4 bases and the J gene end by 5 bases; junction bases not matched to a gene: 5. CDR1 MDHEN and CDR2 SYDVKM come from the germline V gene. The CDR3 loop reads CASSWTSGGARETQYF. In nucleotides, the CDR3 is TGTGCCAGCAGTTGGACTAGCGGGGGGGCTAGGGAGACCCAGTACTTC.

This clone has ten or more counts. The CDR3 DNA follows: TGTGCCAGCAGTGAAAACAGGGGGAATAACTATGGCTACACCTTC. Translated, it gives CASSENRGNNYGYTF. This sequence joins TRBV2 and TRBJ1-2; 8 bases are a match to TRBD1. CDR1 SNHLY and CDR2 FYNNEI come from the germline V gene. J was trimmed by 1 base and V by 2 bases; bases with no gene match: 3. The CDR3 is made up of 15 amino acids.

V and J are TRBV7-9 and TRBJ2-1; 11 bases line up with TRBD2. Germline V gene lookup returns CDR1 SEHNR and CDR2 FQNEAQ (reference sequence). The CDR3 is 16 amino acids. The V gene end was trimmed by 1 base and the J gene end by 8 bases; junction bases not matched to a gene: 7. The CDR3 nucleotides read TGTGCCAGCAGCTTAGATCCTAGCGGGAGGTTCTATGAGCAGTTCTTC. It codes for CASSLDPSGRFYEQFF.

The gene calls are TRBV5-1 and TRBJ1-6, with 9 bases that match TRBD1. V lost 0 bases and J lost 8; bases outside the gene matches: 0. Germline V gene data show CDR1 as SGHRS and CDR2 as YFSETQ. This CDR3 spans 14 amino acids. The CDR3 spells CASSLGDRDSPLHF. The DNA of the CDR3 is TGCGCCAGCAGCTTGGGGGACAGGGATTCACCCCTCCACTTT. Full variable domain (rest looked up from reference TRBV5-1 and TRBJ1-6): KAGVTQTPRYLIKTRGQQVTLSCSPISGHRSVSWYQQTPGQGLQFLFEYFSETQRNKGNFPGRFSGRQFSNSRSEMNVSTLELGDSALYLCASSLGDRDSPLHFGNGTRLTVT.

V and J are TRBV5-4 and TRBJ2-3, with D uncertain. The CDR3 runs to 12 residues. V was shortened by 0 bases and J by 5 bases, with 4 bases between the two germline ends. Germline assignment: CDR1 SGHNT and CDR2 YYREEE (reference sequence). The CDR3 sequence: CASSLDKDTQYF. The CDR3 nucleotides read TGTGCCAGCAGCTTGGACAAAGATACGCAGTATTTT.

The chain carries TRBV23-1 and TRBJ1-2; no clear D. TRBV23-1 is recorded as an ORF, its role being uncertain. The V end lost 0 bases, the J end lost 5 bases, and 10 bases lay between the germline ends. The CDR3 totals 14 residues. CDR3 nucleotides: TGCGCCAGCAGTCAATCGGCGAGGCCGTATGGCTACACCTTC. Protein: CASSQSARPYGYTF.

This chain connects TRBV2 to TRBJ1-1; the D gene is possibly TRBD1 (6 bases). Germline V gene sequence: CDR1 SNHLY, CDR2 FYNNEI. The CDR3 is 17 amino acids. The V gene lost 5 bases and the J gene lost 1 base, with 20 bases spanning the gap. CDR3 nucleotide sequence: TGTGCCAGCAGTCCTGACAGGTGGGACCTCAGGAACACTGAAGCTTTCTTT. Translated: CASSPDRWDLRNTEAFF.

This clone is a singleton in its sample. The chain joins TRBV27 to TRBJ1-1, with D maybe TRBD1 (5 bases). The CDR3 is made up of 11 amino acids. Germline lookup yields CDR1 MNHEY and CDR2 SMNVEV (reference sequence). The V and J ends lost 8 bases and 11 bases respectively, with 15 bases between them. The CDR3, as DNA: TGTGCCAGCGCGGGACCCTTTTGGGCTTTCTTT. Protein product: CASAGPFWAFF.

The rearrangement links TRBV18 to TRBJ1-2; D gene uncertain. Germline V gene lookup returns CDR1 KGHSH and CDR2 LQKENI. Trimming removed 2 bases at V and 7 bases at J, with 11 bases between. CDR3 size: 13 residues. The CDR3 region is CASSPSARGGYTF. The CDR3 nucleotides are TGTGCCAGCTCACCATCTGCGCGGGGTGGCTACACCTTC.

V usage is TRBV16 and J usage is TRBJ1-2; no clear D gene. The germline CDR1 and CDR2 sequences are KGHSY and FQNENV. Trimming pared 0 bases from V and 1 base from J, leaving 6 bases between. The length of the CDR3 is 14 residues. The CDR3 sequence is CASSQSGSNYGYTF. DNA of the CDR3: TGTGCCAGCAGCCAATCTGGGAGTAACTATGGCTACACCTTC.

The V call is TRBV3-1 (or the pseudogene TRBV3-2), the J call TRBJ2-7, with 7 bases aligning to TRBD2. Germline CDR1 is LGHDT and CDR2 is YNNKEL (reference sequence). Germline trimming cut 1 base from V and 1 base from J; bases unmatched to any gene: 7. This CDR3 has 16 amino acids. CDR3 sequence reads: CASSQGSRGFSYEQYF. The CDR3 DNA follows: TGTGCCAGCAGCCAAGGATCGCGGGGGTTTTCCTACGAGCAGTACTTC.

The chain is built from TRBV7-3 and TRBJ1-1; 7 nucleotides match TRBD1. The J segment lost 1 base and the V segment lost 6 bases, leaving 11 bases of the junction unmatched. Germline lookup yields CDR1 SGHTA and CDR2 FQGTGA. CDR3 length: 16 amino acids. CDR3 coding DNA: TGTGCCAGCAGTCCAACTGGGGCAGGGGGGAACACTGAAGCTTTCTTT. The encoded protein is CASSPTGAGGNTEAFF.

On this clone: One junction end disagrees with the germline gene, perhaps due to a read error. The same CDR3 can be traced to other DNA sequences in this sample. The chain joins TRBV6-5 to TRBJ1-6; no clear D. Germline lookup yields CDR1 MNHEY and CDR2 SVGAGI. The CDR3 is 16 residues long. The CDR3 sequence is CASSSRLGISNSPLHF. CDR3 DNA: TGTGCCAGCAGTTCCAGACTCGGTATATCGAATTCACCCCTTCACTTT.

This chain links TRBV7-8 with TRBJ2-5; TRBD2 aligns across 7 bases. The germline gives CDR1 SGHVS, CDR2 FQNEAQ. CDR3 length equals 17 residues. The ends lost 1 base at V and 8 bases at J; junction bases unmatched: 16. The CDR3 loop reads CASSLGFGRAGDETQYF. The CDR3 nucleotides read TGTGCCAGCAGCTTAGGTTTCGGGCGGGCGGGGGATGAAACCCAGTACTTC.

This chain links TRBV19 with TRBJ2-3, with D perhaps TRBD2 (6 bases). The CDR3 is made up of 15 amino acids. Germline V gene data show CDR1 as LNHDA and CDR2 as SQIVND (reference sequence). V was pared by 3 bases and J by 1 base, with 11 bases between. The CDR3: CASSMGGQGTDTQYF. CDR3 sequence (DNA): TGTGCCAGTAGTATGGGAGGACAAGGCACAGATACGCAGTATTTT.

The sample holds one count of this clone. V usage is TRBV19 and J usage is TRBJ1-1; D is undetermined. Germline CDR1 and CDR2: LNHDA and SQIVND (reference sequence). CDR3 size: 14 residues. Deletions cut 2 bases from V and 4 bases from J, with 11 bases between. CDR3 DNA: TGTGCCAGTAGTATACCTTGGGGAGGCACTGAAGCTTTCTTT. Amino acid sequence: CASSIPWGGTEAFF.

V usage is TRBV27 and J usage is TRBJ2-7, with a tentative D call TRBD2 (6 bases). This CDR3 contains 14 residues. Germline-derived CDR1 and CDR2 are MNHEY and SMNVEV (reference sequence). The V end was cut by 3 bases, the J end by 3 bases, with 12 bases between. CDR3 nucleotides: TGTGCCAGCAGTTTCGGAGGGGCCGGCTACGAGCAGTACGTC. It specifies CASSFGGAGYEQYV.

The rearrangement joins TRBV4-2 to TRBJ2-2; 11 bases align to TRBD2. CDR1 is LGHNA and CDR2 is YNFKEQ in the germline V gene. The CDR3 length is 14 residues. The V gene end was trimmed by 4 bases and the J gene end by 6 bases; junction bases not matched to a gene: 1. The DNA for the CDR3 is TGTGCCAGCAGCCCGGGACTAGCGGCCGGGGAGCTGTTTTTT. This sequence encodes CASSPGLAAGELFF.